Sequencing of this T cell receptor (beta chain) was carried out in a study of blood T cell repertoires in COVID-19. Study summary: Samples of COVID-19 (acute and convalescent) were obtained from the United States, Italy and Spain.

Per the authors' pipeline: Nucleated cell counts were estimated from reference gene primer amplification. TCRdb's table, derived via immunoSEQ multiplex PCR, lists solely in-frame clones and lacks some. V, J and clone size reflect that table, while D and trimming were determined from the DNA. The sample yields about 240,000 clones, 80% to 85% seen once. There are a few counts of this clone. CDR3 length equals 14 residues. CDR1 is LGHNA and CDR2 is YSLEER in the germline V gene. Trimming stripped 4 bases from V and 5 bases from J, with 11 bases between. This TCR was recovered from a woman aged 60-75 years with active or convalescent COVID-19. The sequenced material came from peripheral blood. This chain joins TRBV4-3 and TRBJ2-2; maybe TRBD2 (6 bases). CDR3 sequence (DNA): TGCGCCAGCAGCCGGAACGGGAGAACCGGGGAGCTGTTTTTT. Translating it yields CASSRNGRTGELFF.